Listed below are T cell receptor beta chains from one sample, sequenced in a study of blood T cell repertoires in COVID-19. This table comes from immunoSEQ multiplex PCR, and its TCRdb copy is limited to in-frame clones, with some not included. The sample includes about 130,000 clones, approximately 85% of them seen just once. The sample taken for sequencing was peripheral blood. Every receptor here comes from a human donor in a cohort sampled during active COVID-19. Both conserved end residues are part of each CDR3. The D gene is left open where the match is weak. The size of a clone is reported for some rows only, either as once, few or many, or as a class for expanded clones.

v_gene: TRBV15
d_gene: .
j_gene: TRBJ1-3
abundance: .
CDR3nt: TGTGCCACCAGCAGTGGGGAGTATTCCCAAAACACCATATATTTT
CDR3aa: CATSSGEYSQNTIYF

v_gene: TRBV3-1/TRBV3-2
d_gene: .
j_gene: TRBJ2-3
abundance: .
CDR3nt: TGTGCCAGCAGCCAGTTAGGGGCCAGCACAGATACGCAGTATTTT
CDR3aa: CASSQLGASTDTQYF

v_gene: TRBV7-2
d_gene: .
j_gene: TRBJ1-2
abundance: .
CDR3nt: TGTGCCAGCAGCTTACTCTATGGCTACACCTTC
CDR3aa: CASSLLYGYTF

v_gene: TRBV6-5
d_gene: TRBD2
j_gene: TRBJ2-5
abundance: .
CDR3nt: TGTGCAGCGGGACCGCTCCAAGAGACCCAGTACTTC
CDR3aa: CAAGPLQETQYF

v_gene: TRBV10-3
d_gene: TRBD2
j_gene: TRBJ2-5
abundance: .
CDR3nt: TGTGCCGTGACTAGCGGAACTCAAGAGACCCAGTACTTC
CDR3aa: CAVTSGTQETQYF

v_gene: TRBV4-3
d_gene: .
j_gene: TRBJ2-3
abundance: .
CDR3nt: TGCGCCAGCAGCCAAGACACCAGCGGGAGCACAGATACGCAGTATTTT
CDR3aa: CASSQDTSGSTDTQYF

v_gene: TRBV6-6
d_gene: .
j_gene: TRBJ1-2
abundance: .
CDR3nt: TGTGCCAGCAGTCTGAATATGGCCCCTAGTCGTGAGTATGGCTACACCTTC
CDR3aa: CASSLNMAPSREYGYTF

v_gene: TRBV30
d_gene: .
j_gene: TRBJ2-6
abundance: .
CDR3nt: TGTGCCTGGAGTGTTAGATCCCTGCGGCGCTCTGGGGCCAACGTCCTGACTTTC
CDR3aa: CAWSVRSLRRSGANVLTF

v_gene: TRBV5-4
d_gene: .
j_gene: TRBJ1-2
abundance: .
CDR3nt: TGTGCCAGCAGCTTGGACAGGGCCTTCGGAGGCTACACCTTC
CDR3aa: CASSLDRAFGGYTF

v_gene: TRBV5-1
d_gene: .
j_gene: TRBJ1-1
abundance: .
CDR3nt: TGCGCCAGCAGCTTGGGCGCGGGCGCGAACACTGAAGCTTTCTTT
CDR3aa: CASSLGAGANTEAFF

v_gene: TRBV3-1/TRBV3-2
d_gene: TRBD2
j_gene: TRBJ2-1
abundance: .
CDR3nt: TGTGCCAGCAGCCATAAGACACGTAGCGGGGGGCACAATGAGCAGTTCTTC
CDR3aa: CASSHKTRSGGHNEQFF

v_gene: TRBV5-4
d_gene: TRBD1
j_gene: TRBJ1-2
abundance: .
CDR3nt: TGTGCCAGCAGCTTGGACAGGGGTTTGTATGGCTACACCTTC
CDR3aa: CASSLDRGLYGYTF

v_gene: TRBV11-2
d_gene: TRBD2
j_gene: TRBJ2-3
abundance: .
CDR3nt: TGTGCCAGCAGCTTCTGGACTAGCGGGAGCTATACGCAGTATTTT
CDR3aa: CASSFWTSGSYTQYF

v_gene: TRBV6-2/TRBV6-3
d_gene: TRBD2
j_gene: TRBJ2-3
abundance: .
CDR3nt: TGTGCCAGCAGTTACTCGAAGGGAGGGGTAGGCGGGGGAGCGGATACGCAGTATTTT
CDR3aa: CASSYSKGGVGGGADTQYF

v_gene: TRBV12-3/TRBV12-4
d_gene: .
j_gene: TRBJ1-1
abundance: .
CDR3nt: TGTGCCAGCAGCATGGAGGACACTGAAGCTTTCTTT
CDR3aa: CASSMEDTEAFF

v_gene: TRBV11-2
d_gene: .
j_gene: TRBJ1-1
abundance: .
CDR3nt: TGTGCCAGCAGCTTTTCTTCCAGGGGAAGCGGAGCTTTCTTT
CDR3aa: CASSFSSRGSGAFF

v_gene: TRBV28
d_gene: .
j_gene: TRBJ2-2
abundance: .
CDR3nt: TGTGCCAGCAGCCCACTTAACGGGGTCACCGGGGAGCTGTTTTTT
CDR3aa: CASSPLNGVTGELFF

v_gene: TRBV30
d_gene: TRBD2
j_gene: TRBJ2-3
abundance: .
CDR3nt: TGTGCCTGGAGTGGAGAGCGGGGGGGCCTCGGAGATACGCAGTATTTT
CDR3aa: CAWSGERGGLGDTQYF

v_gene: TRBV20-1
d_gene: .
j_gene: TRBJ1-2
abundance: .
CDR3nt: TGCAGTGCTAGTTATCCCAGGGTTCCCAAGACAGCAAACTATGGCTACACCTTC
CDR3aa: CSASYPRVPKTANYGYTF

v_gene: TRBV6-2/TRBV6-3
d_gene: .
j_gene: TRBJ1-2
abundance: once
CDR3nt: TGTGCCAGCAGTCCCCGTGCAGGGTCCCTTTATGGCTACACCTTC
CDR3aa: CASSPRAGSLYGYTF

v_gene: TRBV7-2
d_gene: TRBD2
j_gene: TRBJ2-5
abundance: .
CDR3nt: TGTGCCAGCAGCTTTATAGGGACTAGGGGGGAGACCCAGTACTTC
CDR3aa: CASSFIGTRGETQYF

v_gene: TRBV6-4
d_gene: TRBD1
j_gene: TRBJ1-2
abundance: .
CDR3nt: TGTGCCAGCAGTGACCGGACAGGGGACGGCTACACCTTC
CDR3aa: CASSDRTGDGYTF

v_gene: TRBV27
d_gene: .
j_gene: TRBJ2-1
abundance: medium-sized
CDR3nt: TGTGCCAGCGTAGGTACAGGGAGCTCCTACAATGAGCAGTTCTTC
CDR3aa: CASVGTGSSYNEQFF